The 22 T cell receptor beta chains below come from one sample, sequenced in a study of shared clonotypes between healthy human individuals. TCRdb keeps only in-frame clones here, not all; method: immunoSEQ multiplex PCR. The sample shows about 2.5 million clones, roughly 92% of them seen only once. Sequenced input: naive CD4+ T cells from PBMCs. The subset: CD45RA+ positively selected. Source of these receptors: a man aged 18 to 30 in good health. Some clones in this sample may be carry-over from other donors' samples.

V gene TRBV25-1 combines with J gene TRBJ1-3, with 7 bases lining up with TRBD1. The germline V gene encodes CDR1 MGHDK and CDR2 SYGVNS. The CDR3 has 15 residues. V was pared by 6 bases and J by 0 bases, with 5 bases of the junction left unmatched. CDR3 coding DNA: TGTGCCAGCAGGGGGACAGTCAGCTCTGGAAACACCATATATTTT. Translation gives CASRGTVSSGNTIYF.

The chain uses TRBV10-3 and TRBJ2-2, with D possibly being TRBD2 (5 bases). The ends were cut back, 0 bases at V and 1 base at J, with 12 bases in the middle. Germline CDR1 and CDR2: ENHRY and SYGVKD. There are 17 residues in the CDR3. The CDR3 nucleotides read TGTGCCATCAGTGAGTCGACTCGTGGGAGGAACACCGGGGAGCTGTTTTTT. This gives the protein CAISESTRGRNTGELFF.

The chain links TRBV9 to TRBJ2-5; D perhaps matches TRBD2 (6 bases). Germline loops: CDR1 SGDLS, CDR2 YYNGEE. The CDR3 has 17 amino acids. Deletions cut 0 bases from V and 3 bases from J, with 18 bases between. The CDR3 DNA reads TGTGCCAGCAGCGTAGCTGGGTTTGGAGTAGCGGAAGAGACCCAGTACTTC. This codes for CASSVAGFGVAEETQYF.

This sequence joins TRBV11-3 and TRBJ2-2; maybe TRBD2 (6 bases). The CDR3 is 13 residues long. The germline V gene encodes CDR1 SGHNT and CDR2 YENEEA. V shed 3 bases and J shed 6 bases, with 8 bases lying between them. Here the CDR3 reads CASSFRESGELFF. The CDR3 bases are TGTGCCAGCAGCTTCCGGGAGTCCGGGGAGCTGTTTTTT.

This clone is a singleton in its sample. This sequence may be a read error, since a much larger clone differs from it by one base. The sample holds other DNA sequences that translate to the same CDR3. The chain links TRBV7-7 to TRBJ2-5; D is unclear. Germline V lookup: CDR1 SSHAT, CDR2 FNYEAQ (reference sequence). V lost 1 base, J lost 1 base, and 4 bases lay in between. This CDR3 comprises 13 residues. The CDR3 nucleotides read TGTGCCAGCAGCTTAGACAGCCAAGAGACCCAGTACTTC. Translation gives CASSLDSQETQYF. Using reference TRBV7-7 and TRBJ2-5 for the parts outside the CDR3, the full variable domain is GAGVSQSPRYKVTKRGQDVTLRCDPISSHATLYWYQQALGQGPEFLTYFNYEAQPDKSGLPSDRFSAERPEGSISTLTIQRTEQRDSAMYRCASSLDSQETQYFGPGTRLLVL.

This chain uses TRBV5-1 with TRBJ2-7; TRBD2 aligns across 7 bases. Germline trimming cut 0 bases from V and 2 bases from J; bases unmatched to any gene: 8. The CDR3 sequence is 16 residues long. The germline CDR1 and CDR2 sequences are SGHRS and YFSETQ. In DNA, the CDR3 is TGCGCCAGCAGCTTGGCCGGCCTAGCGGAGGCCTACGAGCAGTACTTC. This translates into CASSLAGLAEAYEQYF.

The rearrangement joins TRBV6-5 to TRBJ2-4, with TRBD2 as a possible D gene (6 bases). Trimming took off 4 bases at V and 9 bases at J, with 22 bases between the two ends. CDR1 is MNHEY and CDR2 is SVGAGI in the germline V gene. This CDR3 comprises 16 residues. The CDR3 DNA is TGTGCCAGCAGTTTCGGGGGTTTTCGTAGCCAGGCCATTCAGTACTTC. Its protein product is CASSFGGFRSQAIQYF.

Comments on this clone: Other DNA sequences within the sample encode an identical CDR3. J is TRBJ2-5 and V is TRBV29-1, with D uncertain. The CDR3 has 10 residues. The V gene lost 4 bases and the J gene lost 5 bases, with 5 bases spanning the gap. The germline V gene encodes CDR1 SQVTM and CDR2 ANQGSEA. CDR3 residues: CSVVSETQYF. In DNA form, the CDR3 reads TGCAGCGTTGTAAGTGAGACCCAGTACTTC.

This chain links TRBV28 with TRBJ2-7; D not resolved. The CDR3 runs to 13 residues. CDR1 is MDHEN, CDR2 SYDVKM, per germline. The V end was cut by 5 bases, the J end by 5 bases, with 13 bases between. CDR3 sequence (DNA): TGTGCCAGCAGTAGTCCTCCGGGCAACGAGCAGTACTTC. It codes for CASSSPPGNEQYF.

In regard to this clone: At the DNA level, this CDR3 is encoded by other sequences in the same sample as well. The CDR3 reads CASSRTYEQYF. The CDR3, as DNA: TGTGCCAGCAGCCGTACCTACGAGCAGTACTTC. This chain links TRBV28 with TRBJ2-7; D remains unclear. Germline V CDR1 and CDR2: MDHEN, SYDVKM. CDR3 length equals 11 residues. Trimming removed 6 bases at V and 2 bases at J, with 5 bases between.

The chain carries TRBV28 and TRBJ1-1; 9 nucleotides match TRBD1. Germline CDR1 and CDR2: MDHEN and SYDVKM. The CDR3 is 13 residues long. The V segment lost 5 bases and the J segment 6 bases; nucleotides outside the gene matches: 4. CDR3 sequence (DNA): TGTGCCAGCAGTCCGGGACAGGGTTCTGAAGCTTTCTTT. Its protein is CASSPGQGSEAFF. The full variable domain, rest sourced from reference TRBV28 and TRBJ1-1, is DVKVTQSSRYLVKRTGEKVFLECVQDMDHENMFWYRQDPGLGLRLIYFSYDVKMKEKGDIPEGYSVSREKKERFSLILESASTNQTSMYLCASSPGQGSEAFFGQGTRLTVV.

A remark on this clone: This sample also contains other DNA sequences that code for the same CDR3. The chain joins TRBV6-5 to TRBJ2-7, with D possibly being TRBD1 (5 bases). Trimming took 2 bases from V and 2 from J, leaving 7 bases between them. CDR1 and CDR2 from the germline V gene are MNHEY and SVGAGI. This CDR3 contains 13 residues. CDR3 in amino acids: CASSYDRTYEQYF. The CDR3 nucleotides are TGTGCCAGCAGTTACGACAGAACCTACGAGCAGTACTTC.

In regard to this clone: This specimen includes other DNA sequences encoding the same CDR3. This sequence joins TRBV5-1 and TRBJ1-2; D is uncertain. Per germline, CDR1 SGHRS and CDR2 YFSETQ. This CDR3 region has 14 residues. V was cut by 0 bases and J by 0 bases, with 6 bases left in between. CDR3 loop: CASSLAGTNYGYTF. The CDR3 DNA reads as TGCGCCAGCAGCTTGGCGGGGACTAACTATGGCTACACCTTC.

This clone was found once. This rearrangement joins TRBV4-1 to TRBJ1-1; 8 nucleotides match TRBD1. CDR1 MGHRA and CDR2 YSYEKL come from the germline V gene. Trimming cost V 4 bases and J 1 base; bases outside gene matches: 5. The CDR3 contains 15 residues. For the CDR3, the DNA is TGCGCCAGCAGCCGGCCGGGGACAGGGAACACTGAAGCTTTCTTT. Translated, it gives CASSRPGTGNTEAFF.

The V call is TRBV6-1, the J call TRBJ1-2; 9 positions match TRBD1. Germline V lookup: CDR1 MNHNS, CDR2 SASEGT. This CDR3 spans 14 amino acids. V shed 1 base and J 4 bases; nucleotides not matched to a gene: 1. The CDR3 loop is CASSEEGQGYGYTF. The CDR3 DNA is TGTGCCAGCAGTGAAGAGGGACAGGGCTATGGCTACACCTTC.

The J gene is TRBJ2-1, the V gene TRBV7-8, with TRBD2 matching over 14 bases. The V segment lost 5 bases and the J segment 5 bases; nucleotides outside the gene matches: 11. Germline CDR1 and CDR2: SGHVS and FQNEAQ. The CDR3 consists of 18 residues. CDR3 in amino acids: CASSDWTSGRSQDNEQFF. CDR3 sequence (DNA): TGTGCCAGCAGCGACTGGACTAGCGGGAGGTCACAAGACAATGAGCAGTTCTTC.

This chain links TRBV9 with TRBJ2-7, with 7 bases lining up with TRBD2. Germline trimming cut 3 bases from V and 5 bases from J; bases unmatched to any gene: 17. The CDR3 has 17 amino acids. Germline assignment: CDR1 SGDLS and CDR2 YYNGEE. CDR3 sequence: CASSASPRPRELNEQYF. CDR3 nucleotides: TGTGCCAGCAGCGCCTCACCTCGGCCGCGGGAGCTAAACGAGCAGTACTTC.

This rearrangement joins TRBV5-1 to TRBJ2-3, with 9 bases aligning to TRBD2. J lost 0 bases, V lost 3 bases, and 5 bases had no gene match. The germline CDR1 and CDR2 sequences are SGHRS and YFSETQ. CDR3 length equals 16 residues. The CDR3 DNA is TGCGCCAGCAGCTACTTGACTAGCGGAAGCACAGATACGCAGTATTTT. Protein sequence: CASSYLTSGSTDTQYF.

The chain links TRBV7-6 to TRBJ2-5; D not certain. Germline CDR1 and CDR2: SGHVS and FNYEAQ. Between the trimmed V and J ends, which lost 1 base and 4 bases, there was a span of 7 bases. The CDR3 is 13 amino acids. CDR3 residues: CASSLGPGETQYF. CDR3 bases: TGTGCCAGCAGCTTAGGGCCTGGAGAGACCCAGTACTTC. The whole variable domain, filled in from reference TRBV7-6 and TRBJ2-5, reads GAGVSQSPRYKVTKRGQDVALRCDPISGHVSLYWYRQALGQGPEFLTYFNYEAQQDKSGLPNDRFSAERPEGSISTLTIQRTEQRDSAMYRCASSLGPGETQYFGPGTRLLVL.

The rearrangement joins TRBV11-2 to TRBJ2-1, with 9 bases fitting TRBD2. V shed 1 base, J shed 8 bases, and the junction held 6 bases outside the gene matches. Looked up from germline, CDR1 is SGHAT and CDR2 is FQNNGV. The CDR3 spans 15 residues. This CDR3 reads CASSLVAGGAYEQFF. The CDR3 DNA reads TGTGCCAGCAGCTTAGTTGCGGGAGGGGCCTATGAGCAGTTCTTC.

The table lists this clone with a count of one. The chain links TRBV6-6 to TRBJ2-1; TRBD2 agrees at 14 bases. This CDR3 spans 13 amino acids. The J segment lost 6 bases and the V segment lost 10 bases, leaving 2 bases of the junction unmatched. Germline V gene data show CDR1 as MNHNY and CDR2 as SVGAGI (reference sequence). The CDR3 protein is CAIGLAGGNEQFF. The CDR3 coding sequence is TGTGCCATCGGACTAGCGGGAGGCAATGAGCAGTTCTTC.

The genes are TRBV27 and TRBJ2-7, with 9 bases that match TRBD1. This CDR3 is built from 15 residues. The germline gives CDR1 MNHEY, CDR2 SMNVEV (reference sequence). V gave up 6 bases and J gave up 4 bases; unmatched junction bases: 10. In nucleotides, the CDR3 is TGTGCCAGCAGATATGTCGGGACAGGGTCGTACGAGCAGTACTTC. This translates into CASRYVGTGSYEQYF.